The present T cell receptor (beta chain) was sequenced within a study of T-cell reconstitution after alpha-beta-depleted transplantation in children. Study-wide points: A year post-transplant, T-cell counts and diversity derived mostly from newly produced T cells. Some patients' high day-60 TCRbeta diversity was traced to surviving recipient T cells and thymic progenitors. As was reported, about two months after transplant, alpha-beta T cells came from several hundred expanded graft clones.

A TCRbeta library incorporating unique molecular identifiers was prepared. TCRdb re-called the PCR reads through MiXCR, storing one row per CDR3 protein. The sample includes fewer than 550,000 distinct CDR3 sequences, about an eighth of them seen just once. Details on this clonotype: Its antigen is unknown.

The sequence came from a female patient aged 2 to 10 who had a stem cell transplant for aplastic anemia, so the T cells may come from the graft donor. This specimen was PBMCs, mostly from graft donor cells, taken 180 days after TCRalphabeta/CD19-depleted stem cell transplant.

The CDR3 loop is CASIWGGGGRYEQYF. The CDR3 DNA sequence: TGTGCCAGCATATGGGGCGGGGGCGGCCGCTACGAGCAGTACTTC. The chain uses TRBV28 and TRBJ2-7; D perhaps matches TRBD2 (7 bases). Germline CDR1 MDHEN, CDR2 SYDVKM. The CDR3 has 15 residues. V was cut by 7 bases and J by 3 bases, with 19 bases left in between.